The clone carrying this TCR beta chain has more than one count but fewer than ten. Its antigen is undetermined. The sample comes from a study of CD8 T cells in ankylosing spondylitis. The CDR3 length is 15 residues. From germline, CDR1 is SGHRS and CDR2 YFSETQ. V shed 1 base, J shed 5 bases, and the junction held 4 bases outside the gene matches. TCRdb re-called the 5' RACE reads with MiXCR, one entry per CDR3 protein. Here the sample spans fewer than 400,000 distinct CDR3 sequences, about a fifth being singletons. Study outcomes and limitations: A subset of motif variants has previously been described in the synovial fluid and blood of reactive arthritis. Ankylosing spondylitis blood appeared to be characterized by a TCR beta motif of several highly homologous variants. In peripheral blood, disease-linked CD8+ clones occurred at relatively low frequencies.

The V and J genes are TRBV5-1 and TRBJ1-4, with 8 bases that match TRBD1. Material: blood, either unsorted or a sorted T cell fraction (not recorded which). The TCR sequence derives from a male donor with ankylosing spondylitis. The CDR3 region is CASSLPGTGNEKLFF. The CDR3 DNA follows: TGCGCCAGCAGCTTGCCCGGGACAGGAAATGAAAAACTGTTTTTT.